This TCR beta chain emerged from a study of human T cells and chemical hapten exposure. Study details: Sensitization applied 2% DPC to approximately 2 cm by approximately 2 cm of upper inner arm skin. Among samples, TCR yields varied mainly because of small differences in pooled library volume.

This clonotype has only a few counts. Its antigen is as yet unknown. General study findings and limits: Among expanded TCRs, significantly more large CDR3 similarity clusters formed than among controls.

V lost 2 bases and J lost 4; bases outside the gene matches: 2. The CDR3 consists of 14 residues. The germline gives CDR1 SQVTM, CDR2 ANQGSEA. Time point denoted: patch test 3, about 24 weeks after DPC sensitization. This sample's treatment: therapeutic diphenylcyclopropenone sensitization with weekly scalp DPC. As originally analysed: TCRs per sample had a median of approximately 88,000 and ranged from about 20,000 to 700,000. TCRdb independently ran MiXCR on the RACE reads; one entry per CDR3 protein. TCRdb, rather than the study authors, made the V and J calls. The sample lists about 82,000 distinct CDR3 sequences, roughly 13% seen once, with around 5.7% in the top ten.

The rearrangement joins TRBV29-1 to TRBJ2-1, with 10 bases that match TRBD2. The source of this sequence is a woman in her 50s with alopecia areata. Some clones in this sample may be carry-over from other donors' samples. The sequencing here drew on whole blood, taken in connection with sensitization to the hapten diphenylcyclopropenone (DPC). The CDR3 DNA reads TGCAGCGTTGAATGGACTAGCGGATACAATGAGCAGTTCTTC. Its protein is CSVEWTSGYNEQFF.